This T cell receptor (beta chain) was documented in a study of shared clonotypes between healthy human individuals. Overall study findings and caveats: Researchers found naive subsets generally carried larger estimated richness than memory subsets. It was expected that sequencing depth would affect clonotype sharing among donors.

Germline V gives CDR1 MNHNY, CDR2 SVGAGI (reference sequence). J lost 7 bases, V lost 4 bases, and 15 bases had no gene match. The CDR3 loop spans 16 amino acids. An assay was performed, and its level was deep. Data came from immunoSEQ multiplex PCR; TCRdb stores just in-frame clones and leaves some out. The sample has a few million clones, more than 90% seen once. Concerning this clone itself: The target antigen is unknown.

The chain is built from TRBV6-6 and TRBJ2-7, with 8 positions matching TRBD1. The clonotype comes from a man between 18 and 29 years old in good health. Specimen: naive CD4+ T cells sorted from blood. Subset given: CD45RA+ positively selected. The chain's CDR3 is CASSSHSGGPPGEQYF. In nucleotides, the CDR3 is TGTGCCAGCAGTTCACATTCAGGGGGCCCCCCGGGAGAGCAGTACTTC.